This entry features one T cell receptor (beta chain) sequence. Its antigen is currently unknown. CDR3 length: 14 residues. V dropped 4 bases and J dropped 4 bases, with 15 bases sitting between them. Per germline, CDR1 SGHNT and CDR2 YYREEE (reference sequence). The sample belongs to a study of OX40 agonist ivuxolimab in advanced cancers. Findings of the study overall: Low normalized T-cell clonal expansion was also seen in some nonresponders. CD8+ T cells were the subset that, on average, had more expanded clones than CD4+.

TCRdb keeps only in-frame clones here, not all; method: immunoSEQ multiplex PCR. The profile covers under 85,000 clones, with roughly nine tenths appearing a single time and around 4.4% taken by the ten largest. Sequenced material: CD4+ or CD8+ T cells sorted from blood, taken in a trial of the OX40 agonist ivuxolimab. This receptor was obtained from an adult with an advanced solid tumor such as melanoma, head and neck, liver or kidney cancer. The chain is built from TRBV5-4 and TRBJ2-7; D is perhaps TRBD1 or TRBD2 (5 bases each). CDR3 sequence: CASSPRGDSYEQYF. The CDR3 nucleotides read TGTGCCAGCAGCCCCAGAGGGGATTCGTACGAGCAGTACTTC.